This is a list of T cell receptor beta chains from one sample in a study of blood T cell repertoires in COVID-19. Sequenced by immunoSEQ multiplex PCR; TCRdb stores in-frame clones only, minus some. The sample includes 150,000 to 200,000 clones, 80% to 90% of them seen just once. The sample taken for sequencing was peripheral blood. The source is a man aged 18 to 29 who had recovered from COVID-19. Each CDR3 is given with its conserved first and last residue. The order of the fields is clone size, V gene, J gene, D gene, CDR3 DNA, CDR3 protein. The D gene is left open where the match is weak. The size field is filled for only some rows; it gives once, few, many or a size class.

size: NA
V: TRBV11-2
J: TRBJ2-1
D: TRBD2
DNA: TGTGCCAGCAGCTTAGAACTAGCGGTATACAATGAGCAGTTCTTC
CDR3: CASSLELAVYNEQFF

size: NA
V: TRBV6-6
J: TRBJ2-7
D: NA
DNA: TGTGCCAGCAGTTACTCGTTCCTAATTTACGAGCAGTACTTC
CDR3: CASSYSFLIYEQYF

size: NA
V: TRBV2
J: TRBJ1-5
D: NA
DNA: TGTGCCAGCAGGGTTCGAGGGTATCAGCCCCAGCATTTT
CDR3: CASRVRGYQPQHF

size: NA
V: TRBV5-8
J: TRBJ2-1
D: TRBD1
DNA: TGTGCCAGCAGCCGCGCACCGGGACAGATTAACAATGAGCAGTTCTTC
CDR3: CASSRAPGQINNEQFF

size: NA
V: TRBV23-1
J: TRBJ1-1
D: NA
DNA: TGCGCCAGCAGTCAATCGAATTGGAAAAAGGAGAGGTTGAACACTGAAGCTTTCTTT
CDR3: CASSQSNWKKERLNTEAFF

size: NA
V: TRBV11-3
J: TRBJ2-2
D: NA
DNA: TGTGCCAGCAGCTTAGGAGCCGGGGAGCTGTTTTTT
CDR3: CASSLGAGELFF

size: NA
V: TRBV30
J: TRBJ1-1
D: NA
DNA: TGTGCCTGGAGTGTAAACATGAACACTGAAGCTTTCTTT
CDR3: CAWSVNMNTEAFF

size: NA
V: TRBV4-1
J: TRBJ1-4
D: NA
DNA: TGCGCCAGCAGCCAAGATAACGGGGAGGCTAATGAAAAACTGTTTTTT
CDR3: CASSQDNGEANEKLFF

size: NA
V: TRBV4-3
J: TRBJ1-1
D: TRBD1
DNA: TGCGCCAGCAGCCAAAACCCTCAGGGGGACACTGAAGCTTTCTTT
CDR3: CASSQNPQGDTEAFF

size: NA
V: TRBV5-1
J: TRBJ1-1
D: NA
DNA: TGCGCCAGCAGCACCACAGGGTGGACTGAAGCTTTCTTT
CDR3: CASSTTGWTEAFF

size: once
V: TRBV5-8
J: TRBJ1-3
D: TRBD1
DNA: TGTGCCAGCAGTTGGGACAGGGGTCGGACCATATATTTT
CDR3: CASSWDRGRTIYF

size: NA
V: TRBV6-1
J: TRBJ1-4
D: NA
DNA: TGTGCCAGCAGTGAATTTGGGTGGGAGCCCAACTCTAATGAAAAACTGTTTTTT
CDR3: CASSEFGWEPNSNEKLFF

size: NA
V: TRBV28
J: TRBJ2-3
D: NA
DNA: TGTGCCAGCGTTCTCTCCATTGGCGGGAGCACAGATACGCAGTATTTT
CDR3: CASVLSIGGSTDTQYF

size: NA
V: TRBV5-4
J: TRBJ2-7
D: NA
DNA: TGTGCCAGAAACGAGGAGCAGTACTTC
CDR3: CARNEEQYF

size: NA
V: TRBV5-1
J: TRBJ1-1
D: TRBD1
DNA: TGCGCCAGCAGCCTCGCCGGGACAGGGAATTCGTGGACTGAAGCTTTCTTT
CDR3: CASSLAGTGNSWTEAFF

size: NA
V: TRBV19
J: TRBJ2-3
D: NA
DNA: TGTGCCAGTAGTACGGCAGATACGCAGTATTTT
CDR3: CASSTADTQYF

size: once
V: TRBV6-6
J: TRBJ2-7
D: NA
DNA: TGTGCCAGCAGGACAGTGGACGAGCAGTACTTC
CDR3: CASRTVDEQYF

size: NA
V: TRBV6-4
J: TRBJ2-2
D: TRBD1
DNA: TGTGCCAGCAGTGAGTTCATTCGGACAGGGTATACCGGGGAGCTGTTTTTT
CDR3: CASSEFIRTGYTGELFF

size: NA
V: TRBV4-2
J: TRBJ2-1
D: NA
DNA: TGTGCCAGCAGCCAAGATATAAATGAGCAGTTCTTC
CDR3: CASSQDINEQFF

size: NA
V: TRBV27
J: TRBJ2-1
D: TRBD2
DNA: TGTGCCAGCAGCGCTAGCGGGCGGTCCTACAATGAGCAGTTCTTC
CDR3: CASSASGRSYNEQFF

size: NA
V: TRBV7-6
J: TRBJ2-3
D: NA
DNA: TGTGCCAGCAGCCATCTCACAGGAGACACAGATACGCAGTATTTT
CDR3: CASSHLTGDTDTQYF

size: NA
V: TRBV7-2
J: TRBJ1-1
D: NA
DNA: TGTGCCAGCAGTCAGGACCGGGGCACTGAAGCTTTCTTT
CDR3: CASSQDRGTEAFF

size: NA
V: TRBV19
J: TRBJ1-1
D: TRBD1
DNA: TGTGCCAGTAGTGTAACAGGGGGCTTGGACACTGAAGCTTTCTTT
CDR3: CASSVTGGLDTEAFF

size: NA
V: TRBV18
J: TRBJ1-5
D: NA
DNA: TGTGCCAGCTCACCCGGGGGGGACCAGCCCCAGCATTTT
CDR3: CASSPGGDQPQHF

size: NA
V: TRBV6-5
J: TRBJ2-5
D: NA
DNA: TGTGCCAGCAGGGTGGGACTGGCGCGCACAGAGACCCAGTACTTC
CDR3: CASRVGLARTETQYF

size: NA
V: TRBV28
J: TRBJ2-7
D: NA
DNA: TGTGCCAGCAGTTTCTCGGGGTTTGCCCCGGGCTACGAGCAGTACTTC
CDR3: CASSFSGFAPGYEQYF

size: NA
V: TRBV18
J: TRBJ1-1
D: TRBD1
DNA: TGTGCCAGCTCACACGGACAGGGTGGGACTGAAGCTTTCTTT
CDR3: CASSHGQGGTEAFF

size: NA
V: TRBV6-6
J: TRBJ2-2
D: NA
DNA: TGTGCCAGCACCAGAGGGTCTAGCACCGGGGAGCTGTTTTTT
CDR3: CASTRGSSTGELFF

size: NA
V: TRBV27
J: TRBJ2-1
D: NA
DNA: TGTGCCAGCAGTTGGGCCACCCTTAATGAGCAGTTCTTC
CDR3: CASSWATLNEQFF

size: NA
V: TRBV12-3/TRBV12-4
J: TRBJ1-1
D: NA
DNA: TGTGCCAGCAGTTTAGAGGCGGACAGAGAAGCTTTCTTT
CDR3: CASSLEADREAFF

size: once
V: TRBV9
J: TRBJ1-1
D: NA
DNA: TGTGCCAGCAGCCCCTTAGGAGGGAACACTGAAGCTTTCTTT
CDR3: CASSPLGGNTEAFF

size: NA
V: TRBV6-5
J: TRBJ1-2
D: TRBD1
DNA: TGTGCCAGCAGGTTACCGGGACAGGGCGGTGGAGGCTACACCTTC
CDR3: CASRLPGQGGGGYTF

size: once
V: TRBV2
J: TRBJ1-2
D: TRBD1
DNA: TGTGCCAGCAGTGACATCAGGGGGTTGCATGGCTACACCTTC
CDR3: CASSDIRGLHGYTF

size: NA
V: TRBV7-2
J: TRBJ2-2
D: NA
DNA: TGTGCCAGCAGCTTGGGCAGAGTTACCGGGGAGCTGTTTTTT
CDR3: CASSLGRVTGELFF